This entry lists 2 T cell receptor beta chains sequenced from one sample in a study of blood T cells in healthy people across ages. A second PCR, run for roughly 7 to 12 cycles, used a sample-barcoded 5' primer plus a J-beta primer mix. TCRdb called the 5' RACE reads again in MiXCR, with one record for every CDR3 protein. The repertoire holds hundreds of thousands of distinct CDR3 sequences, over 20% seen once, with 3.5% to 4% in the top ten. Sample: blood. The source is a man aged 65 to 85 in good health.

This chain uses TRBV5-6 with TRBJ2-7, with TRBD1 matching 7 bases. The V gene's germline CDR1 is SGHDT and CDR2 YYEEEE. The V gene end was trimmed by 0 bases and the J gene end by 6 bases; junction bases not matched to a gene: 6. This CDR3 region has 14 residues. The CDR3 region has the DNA TGTGCCAGCAGCTTGGGGCGACAGGGTGGCGAGCAGTACTTC. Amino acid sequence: CASSLGRQGGEQYF.

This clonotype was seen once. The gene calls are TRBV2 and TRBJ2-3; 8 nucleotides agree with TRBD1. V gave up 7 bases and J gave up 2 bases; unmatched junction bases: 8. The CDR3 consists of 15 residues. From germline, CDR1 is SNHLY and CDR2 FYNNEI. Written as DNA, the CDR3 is TGTGCCAGCAACAGACAGGGGACGAACACAGATACGCAGTATTTT. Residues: CASNRQGTNTDTQYF.